Shown below are 11 T cell receptor beta chains from a single sample sequenced in a study of cytomegalovirus exposure and HLA in healthy donors. Both 60 Vbeta primers and 13 Jbeta primers went into the PCR. Clones were read by immunoSEQ multiplex PCR, and TCRdb kept only the in-frame ones, dropping some. The table has 150,000 to 200,000 clones, about 77% seen once. Material: PBMCs. All receptors come from a middle-aged woman in good health and CMV-seropositive.

V usage is TRBV19 and J usage is TRBJ1-5; D unclear. Germline values: CDR1 LNHDA, CDR2 SQIVND (reference sequence). This CDR3 region has 14 residues. V was shortened by 1 base and J by 3 bases, with 7 bases between the two germline ends. The CDR3 here is CASSIVEVNQPQHF. The DNA of the CDR3 is TGTGCCAGTAGTATAGTGGAGGTCAATCAGCCCCAGCATTTT.

This chain links TRBV11-3 with TRBJ1-1; the D gene is possibly TRBD1 (5 bases). This CDR3 is built from 13 residues. Per the germline V gene, CDR1 is SGHNT and CDR2 is YENEEA. Trimming took off 5 bases at V and 3 bases at J, with 10 bases between the two ends. The CDR3 protein is CASSGGDYTEAFF. DNA for the CDR3: TGTGCCAGCAGCGGGGGGGATTACACTGAAGCTTTCTTT.

The chain links TRBV18 to TRBJ2-7, with a weak D call TRBD2 (6 bases). With 6 bases removed from V and 4 bases from J, the gap between germline ends came to 19 bases. The germline gives CDR1 KGHSH, CDR2 LQKENI. The CDR3 length is 15 residues. CDR3 DNA sequence: TGTGCCAGCTCCCCCTTCGGGGCTCGGGGGTACGAGCAGTACTTC. It codes for CASSPFGARGYEQYF.

The CDR3 DNA reads TGCGCCAGCAGTTCAGGGGTTTTCTATGGCTACACCTTC. The encoded protein is CASSSGVFYGYTF. V usage is TRBV5-1 and J usage is TRBJ1-2; perhaps TRBD1 as D (6 bases). The CDR3 covers 13 residues. In germline, CDR1 is SGHRS, CDR2 YFSETQ. With 5 bases removed from V and 4 bases from J, the gap between germline ends came to 12 bases.

The table lists this clone with a few counts. The chain links TRBV2 to TRBJ1-2; possible D gene TRBD1, 5 bases. V was shortened by 6 bases and J by 0 bases, with 14 bases between the two germline ends. Germline V gives CDR1 SNHLY, CDR2 FYNNEI. This CDR3 is 15 amino acids long. This chain's CDR3 is CASSERGSSNYGYTF. In nucleotides, the CDR3 is TGTGCCAGCAGCGAAAGGGGCAGTTCTAACTATGGCTACACCTTC.

V is TRBV6-1 and J is TRBJ1-2, with D perhaps TRBD1 (5 bases). V gave up 5 bases and J gave up 8 bases, with 12 bases separating them. CDR1 and CDR2 from the germline V gene are MNHNS and SASEGT. This CDR3 has 12 amino acids. CDR3 protein: CASSNDRSGYTF. The DNA of the CDR3 is TGTGCCAGCAGTAACGACAGATCCGGCTACACCTTC.

The rearrangement links TRBV4-3 to TRBJ2-2; possibly TRBD2 for D (6 bases). The CDR3 totals 16 residues. Germline loops: CDR1 LGHNA, CDR2 YSLEER. The V gene lost 1 base and the J gene lost 1 base, with 10 bases spanning the gap. CDR3 bases: TGCGCCAGCAGCCAAGGTGCGGGACTGAACACCGGGGAGCTGTTTTTT. Translated, it gives CASSQGAGLNTGELFF.

The chain has TRBV10-3 and TRBJ2-5, with D perhaps matching TRBD1 (6 bases). The end of the DNA aligns better with TRBJ2-7, so the J call may be wrong. CDR3 length equals 13 residues. In germline, CDR1 is ENHRY, CDR2 SYGVKD. CDR3 nucleotides: TGTGCCATCAGTGCGACAGGTCAATACGAGCAGTACTTC. Protein product: CAISATGQYEQYF.

J is TRBJ1-1 and V is TRBV7-8; TRBD1 aligns across 9 bases. The CDR3 length is 15 residues. Germline-derived CDR1 and CDR2 are SGHVS and FQNEAQ. Trimming removed 2 bases from V and 5 bases from J; junction bases left unmatched: 6. The CDR3 is CASSLTDRGSTEAFF. The DNA of the CDR3 is TGTGCCAGCAGCTTAACGGACAGGGGTTCGACTGAAGCTTTCTTT.

The chain carries TRBV2 and TRBJ2-3; TRBD2 matches 8 bases. V shed 5 bases and J 6 bases; nucleotides not matched to a gene: 13. CDR1 is SNHLY and CDR2 is FYNNEI in the germline V gene. The CDR3 extends over 16 amino acids. The CDR3 nucleotides are TGTGCCAGCAGTCAAATACTAGCGGCAATGGGGGATACGCAGTATTTT. It specifies CASSQILAAMGDTQYF.

The chain carries TRBV5-1 and TRBJ2-2, with 7 bases fitting TRBD1. Per germline, CDR1 SGHRS and CDR2 YFSETQ. Trimming cost V 4 bases and J 6 bases; bases outside gene matches: 12. There are 16 residues in the CDR3. CDR3 bases: TGCGCCAGCAGCCGCCCAGACAGGGAAGGGGCCGGGGAGCTGTTTTTT. It specifies CASSRPDREGAGELFF.